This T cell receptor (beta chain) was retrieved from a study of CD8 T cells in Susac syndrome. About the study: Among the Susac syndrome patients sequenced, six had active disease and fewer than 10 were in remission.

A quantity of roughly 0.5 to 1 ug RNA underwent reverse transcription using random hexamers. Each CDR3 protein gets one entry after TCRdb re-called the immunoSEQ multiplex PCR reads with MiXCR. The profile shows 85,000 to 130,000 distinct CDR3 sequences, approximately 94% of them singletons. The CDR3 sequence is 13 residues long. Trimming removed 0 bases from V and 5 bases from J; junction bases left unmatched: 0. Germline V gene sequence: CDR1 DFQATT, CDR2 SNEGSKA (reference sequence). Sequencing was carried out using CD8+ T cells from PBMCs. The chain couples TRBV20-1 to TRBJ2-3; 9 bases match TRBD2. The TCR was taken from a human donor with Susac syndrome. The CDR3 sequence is CSAREAGGDTQYF. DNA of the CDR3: TGCAGTGCTAGAGAAGCGGGGGGAGATACGCAGTATTTT.